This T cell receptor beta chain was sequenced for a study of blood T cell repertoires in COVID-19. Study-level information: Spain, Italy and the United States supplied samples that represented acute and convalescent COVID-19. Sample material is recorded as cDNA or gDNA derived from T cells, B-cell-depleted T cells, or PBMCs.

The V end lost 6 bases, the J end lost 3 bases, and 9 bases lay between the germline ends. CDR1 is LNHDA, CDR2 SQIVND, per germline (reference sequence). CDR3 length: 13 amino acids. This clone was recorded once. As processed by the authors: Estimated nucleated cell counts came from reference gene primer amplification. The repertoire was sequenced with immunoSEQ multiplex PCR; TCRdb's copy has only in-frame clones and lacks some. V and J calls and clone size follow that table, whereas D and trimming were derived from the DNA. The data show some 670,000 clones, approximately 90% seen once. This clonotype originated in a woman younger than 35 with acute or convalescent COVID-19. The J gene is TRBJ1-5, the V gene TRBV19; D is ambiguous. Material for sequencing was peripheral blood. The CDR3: CASSSGFNQPQHF. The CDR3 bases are TGTGCCAGTAGCTCGGGGTTCAATCAGCCCCAGCATTTT.